The 12 T cell receptor beta chains listed next were all sequenced from one sample in a study of patients and donors after allogeneic stem cell transplantation. One entry per CDR3 protein results from TCRdb running MiXCR on the RT-PCR reads. Here the sample spans about a million distinct CDR3 sequences, about a sixth being singletons. Specimen: blood, either unsorted or a sorted T cell fraction (not recorded which). Source of these receptors: a human donor who was either an allogeneic HSCT recipient or a stem cell or donor lymphocyte infusion donor (not recorded which). It is not recorded whose cells these are; they may come from a transplant donor.

The chain carries TRBV29-1 and TRBJ1-2; D ambiguous. The CDR3 sequence is 12 residues long. V gave up 1 base and J gave up 7 bases, with 10 bases separating them. CDR1 is SQVTM and CDR2 is ANQGSEA in the germline V gene. CDR3 in amino acids: CSVEGGKGGYTF. CDR3 in DNA: TGCAGCGTTGAAGGCGGGAAGGGTGGCTACACCTTC. The entire variable domain, with the rest obtained from reference TRBV29-1 and TRBJ1-2, is as follows: SAVISQKPSRDICQRGTSLTIQCQVDSQVTMMFWYRQQPGQSLTLIATANQGSEATYESGFVIDKFPISRPNLTFSTLTVSNMSPEDSSIYLCSVEGGKGGYTFGSGTRLTVV.

This clonotype showed up many times. The chain links TRBV15 to TRBJ1-1; D not resolved. V was trimmed by 0 bases and J by 7 bases, leaving 9 bases between them. CDR3 size: 13 residues. Germline CDR1 reads LNHNV; CDR2 reads YYDKDF (reference sequence). CDR3 protein: CATSRDWTIEAFF. As DNA, the CDR3 is TGTGCCACCAGCAGAGATTGGACTATTGAAGCTTTCTTT.

The CDR3 protein is CASSLVAGKGVAKNIQYF. The CDR3 DNA reads as TGTGCCAGCAGCTTGGTGGCGGGGAAGGGGGTAGCCAAAAACATTCAGTACTTC. The gene calls are TRBV5-6 and TRBJ2-4; D is perhaps TRBD1 or TRBD2 (6 bases each). Germline CDR1 SGHDT, CDR2 YYEEEE. The length of the CDR3 is 18 residues. V was cut by 0 bases and J by 0 bases, with 16 bases left in between.

This clonotype was detected only a few times. The chain links TRBV12-3 or TRBV12-4 to TRBJ2-1; the D is unclear. The CDR3 contains 14 residues. Trimming removed 6 bases from V and 7 bases from J, with 16 bases in between. CDR3 region: CASSLWPPSNEQFF. The CDR3 DNA reads as TGTGCCAGCAGCTTGTGGCCCCCCTCAAATGAGCAGTTCTTC.

V gene TRBV12-5 combines with J gene TRBJ2-3, with D perhaps given as TRBD1 or TRBD2 (6 bases each). CDR1 is LGHNT and CDR2 is FRNRAP in the germline V gene. Between the trimmed V and J ends, which lost 8 bases and 6 bases, there was a span of 18 bases. The CDR3 totals 14 residues. In DNA form, the CDR3 reads TGTGCTAGTAGATTTGAGGGGGGCAAGGATACGCAGTATTTT. It codes for CASRFEGGKDTQYF.

This chain connects TRBV6-1 to TRBJ1-2; D gene uncertain. This CDR3 has 16 residues. V shed 6 bases and J shed 2 bases, with 19 bases lying between them. Per germline, CDR1 MNHNS and CDR2 SASEGT. The CDR3 is CASSSGLGRKNYGYTF. The CDR3 bases are TGTGCCAGCAGCTCCGGCTTAGGGAGGAAAAACTATGGCTACACCTTC.

The CDR3 sequence: CSVEARGSQETQYF. The CDR3 nucleotides read TGCAGCGTTGAAGCTCGGGGCTCGCAAGAGACCCAGTACTTC. The chain combines TRBV29-1 with TRBJ2-5; D is tentatively TRBD1 or TRBD2 (5 bases each). Germline loops: CDR1 SQVTM, CDR2 ANQGSEA. The CDR3 contains 14 residues. Deletions cut 1 base from V and 2 bases from J, with 11 bases between.

This clonotype was counted between two and nine times. The chain has TRBV6-1 and TRBJ1-5; TRBD1 might be the D (6 bases). V was clipped by 7 bases and J by 0 bases, with 13 bases between them. The germline V gene has CDR1 MNHNS and CDR2 SASEGT. This CDR3 is 15 amino acids long. CDR3 DNA sequence: TGTGCCAGCAAGGACAGCGGGAGTAGCAATCAGCCCCAGCATTTT. It translates to CASKDSGSSNQPQHF.

The table lists this clonotype with a few counts. This sequence joins TRBV20-1 and TRBJ2-3; D may be TRBD1 or TRBD2 (5 bases each). The CDR3 runs to 15 residues. The germline V gene encodes CDR1 DFQATT and CDR2 SNEGSKA (reference sequence). V lost 6 bases and J 0 bases, leaving 16 bases between the germline ends. The CDR3 loop is CSALGEGGSTDTQYF. CDR3 nucleotides: TGCAGTGCCCTGGGGGAAGGAGGTAGCACAGATACGCAGTATTTT.

This clonotype was observed a handful of times. The chain joins TRBV7-4 to TRBJ2-5; maybe TRBD2 (6 bases). V was trimmed by 2 bases and J by 1 base, leaving 8 bases between them. Germline lookup yields CDR1 SGHVT and CDR2 SQSDAQ. CDR3 size: 14 residues. The DNA of the CDR3 is TGTGCCAGCAGCTTACGGGACTTCCAAGAGACCCAGTACTTC. Translated, it gives CASSLRDFQETQYF.

This clonotype was detected only a few times. The rearrangement links TRBV5-1 to TRBJ2-4; 7 bases are shared with TRBD1. The CDR3 sequence is 14 residues long. CDR1 is SGHRS, CDR2 YFSETQ, per germline. V was pared by 4 bases and J by 2 bases, with 3 bases of the junction left unmatched. The CDR3 region is CASSLTGTKNIQYF. The CDR3 region has the DNA TGCGCCAGCAGCCTGACAGGGACCAAAAACATTCAGTACTTC.

This clonotype was seen more than once but under ten times. The chain's CDR3 is CASSLAMDKNNEQFF. For the CDR3, the DNA is TGTGCCAGCAGCTTAGCCATGGACAAAAACAATGAGCAGTTCTTC. V gene TRBV7-9 combines with J gene TRBJ2-1; the D gene is possibly TRBD1 (5 bases). The V and J ends lost 0 bases and 5 bases respectively, with 11 bases between them. The length of the CDR3 is 15 residues. Per germline, CDR1 SEHNR and CDR2 FQNEAQ (reference sequence). The full variable domain, completed using reference TRBV7-9 and TRBJ2-1, is DTGVSQNPRHKITKRGQNVTFRCDPISEHNRLYWYRQTLGQGPEFLTYFQNEAQLEKSRLLSDRFSAERPKGSFSTLEIQRTEQGDSAMYLCASSLAMDKNNEQFFGPGTRLTVL.